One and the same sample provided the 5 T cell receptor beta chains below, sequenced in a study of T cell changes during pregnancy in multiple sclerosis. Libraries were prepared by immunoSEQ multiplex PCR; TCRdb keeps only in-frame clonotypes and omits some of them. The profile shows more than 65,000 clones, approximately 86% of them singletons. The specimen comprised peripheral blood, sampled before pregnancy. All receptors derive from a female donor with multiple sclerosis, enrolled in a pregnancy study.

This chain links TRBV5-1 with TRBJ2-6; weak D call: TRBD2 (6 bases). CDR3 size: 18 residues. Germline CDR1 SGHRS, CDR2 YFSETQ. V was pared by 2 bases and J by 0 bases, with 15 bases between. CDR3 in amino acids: CASSFTGLQNSGANVLTF. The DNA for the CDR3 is TGCGCCAGCAGCTTCACTGGACTACAGAACTCTGGGGCCAACGTCCTGACTTTC.

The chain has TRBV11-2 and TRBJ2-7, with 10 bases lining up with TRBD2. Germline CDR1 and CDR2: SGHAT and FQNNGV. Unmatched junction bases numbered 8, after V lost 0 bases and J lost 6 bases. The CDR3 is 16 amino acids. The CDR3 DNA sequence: TGTGCCAGCAGCTTAGATCTTGCTAGCGGGAGAGGCGAGCAGTACTTC. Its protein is CASSLDLASGRGEQYF.

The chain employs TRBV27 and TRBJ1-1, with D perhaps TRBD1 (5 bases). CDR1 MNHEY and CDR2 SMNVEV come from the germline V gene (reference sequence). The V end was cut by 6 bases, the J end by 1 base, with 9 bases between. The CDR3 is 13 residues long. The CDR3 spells CASRWGGNTEAFF. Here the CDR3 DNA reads TGTGCCAGCAGGTGGGGGGGGAACACTGAAGCTTTCTTT.

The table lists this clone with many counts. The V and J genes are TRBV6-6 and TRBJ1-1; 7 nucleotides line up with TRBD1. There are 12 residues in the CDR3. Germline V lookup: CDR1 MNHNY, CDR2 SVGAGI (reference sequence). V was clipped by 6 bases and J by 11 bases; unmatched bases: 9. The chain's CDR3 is CASSEVQGMAFF. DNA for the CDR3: TGTGCCAGCAGCGAAGTACAGGGGATGGCTTTCTTT.

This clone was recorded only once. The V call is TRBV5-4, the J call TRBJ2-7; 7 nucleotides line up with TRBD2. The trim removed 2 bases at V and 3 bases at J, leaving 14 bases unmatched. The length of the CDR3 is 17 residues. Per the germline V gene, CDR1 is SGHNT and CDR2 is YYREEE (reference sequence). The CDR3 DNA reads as TGTGCCAGCAGCTTCTCCTTAGGCGGGAGAGCACACTACGAGCAGTACTTC. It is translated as CASSFSLGGRAHYEQYF.